This TCR beta chain was found in a study of cytomegalovirus exposure and HLA in healthy donors. Overall study findings and caveats: Despite most TCR sequences being rare, some public TCRs occurred in many donors.

On this clone itself: Its antigen is unidentified.

The approximately 120-subject validation cohort, separate from the approximately 670-subject first cohort, included the donors. Assay: immunoSEQ multiplex PCR; the TCRdb copy retains only in-frame clones and omits some. The sample includes fewer than 200,000 clones, about 96% of them seen just once. The specimen was PBMCs. This sequence was found in a young woman in good health and CMV-seronegative.

The CDR3 region has the DNA TGTGCCAGCAGCTTAGGACAGGGTCCCGGGGAGCTGTTTTTT. This sequence encodes CASSLGQGPGELFF. V is TRBV7-3 and J is TRBJ2-2; 8 bases match TRBD1. The J segment lost 6 bases and the V segment lost 2 bases, leaving 2 bases of the junction unmatched. In germline, CDR1 is SGHTA, CDR2 FQGTGA. There are 14 residues in the CDR3. Full variable domain (outside the CDR3, taken from reference TRBV7-3 and TRBJ2-2): GAGVSQTPSNKVTEKGKYVELRCDPISGHTALYWYRQSLGQGPEFLIYFQGTGAADDSGLPNDRFFAVRPEGSVSTLKIQRTERGDSAVYLCASSLGQGPGELFFGEGSRLTVL.